The 16 T cell receptor beta chains listed next were all sequenced from one sample in a study of blood T cell repertoires in COVID-19. Sequenced by immunoSEQ multiplex PCR; TCRdb stores in-frame clones only, minus some. The sample comprises 250,000 to 300,000 clones, 65% to 90% of which are singletons, and 2.5% to 3% rests with the top ten. Sequencing was performed on peripheral blood. The receptors come from a woman in her sixties with active or convalescent COVID-19.

The gene calls are TRBV5-6 and TRBJ1-3; TRBD1 is a possible D gene (6 bases). CDR3 length: 17 amino acids. Germline V CDR1 and CDR2: SGHDT, YYEEEE. V was clipped by 4 bases and J by 0 bases, with 17 bases between them. The CDR3 coding sequence is TGTGCCAGCAGCCCGGCGATGGGGGCAAGCTCTGGAAACACCATATATTTT. Translation: CASSPAMGASSGNTIYF.

The V and J genes are TRBV19 and TRBJ2-7; maybe TRBD1 (5 bases). V was cut by 3 bases and J by 3 bases, with 9 bases left in between. CDR3 length equals 13 residues. The germline V gene encodes CDR1 LNHDA and CDR2 SQIVND (reference sequence). The CDR3, as DNA: TGTGCCAGTAGTATTGGACAACACTACGAGCAGTACTTC. It is translated as CASSIGQHYEQYF.

This clone was counted once. V is TRBV25-1 and J is TRBJ2-3; 10 bases map to TRBD2. CDR1 and CDR2 (germline): MGHDK, SYGVNS. Trimming took 4 bases from V and 0 from J; bases not matched to a gene: 4. CDR3 length equals 16 residues. The DNA of the CDR3 is TGTGCCAGCAGTGTGGGACTAGCGCTTAGCACAGATACGCAGTATTTT. Its translation: CASSVGLALSTDTQYF.

The chain has TRBV9 and TRBJ2-2; D not certain. Trimming took off 0 bases at V and 1 base at J, with 4 bases between the two ends. Per the germline V gene, CDR1 is SGDLS and CDR2 is YYNGEE. CDR3 length: 14 residues. CDR3 nucleotides: TGTGCCAGCAGCGTAGAACAGAACACCGGGGAGCTGTTTTTT. Translated, it gives CASSVEQNTGELFF. Full variable domain (missing parts from reference TRBV9 and TRBJ2-2): DSGVTQTPKHLITATGQRVTLRCSPRSGDLSVYWYQQSLDQGLQFLIQYYNGEERAKGNILERFSAQQFPDLHSELNLSSLELGDSALYFCASSVEQNTGELFFGEGSRLTVL.

The chain combines TRBV4-3 with TRBJ2-3; 15 bases are shared with TRBD2. J lost 0 bases, V lost 2 bases, and 9 bases had no gene match. The CDR3 contains 20 residues. Germline V CDR1 and CDR2: LGHNA, YSLEER. CDR3 nucleotide sequence: TGCGCCAGCAGCCAAAGGCCACCGGGACTAGCGGGGGGTAGCACAGATACGCAGTATTTT. Translated, it gives CASSQRPPGLAGGSTDTQYF.

This clone was picked up a small number of times. The chain employs TRBV12-5 and TRBJ2-2, with 8 bases lining up with TRBD1. From germline, CDR1 is LGHNT and CDR2 FRNRAP. J gave up 5 bases and V 2 bases, and 10 bases lay outside the gene matches. The CDR3 loop spans 17 amino acids. The CDR3 nucleotides are TGTGCTAGTGGTTTGTACGGGGCAGGGACAGGAACCGGGGAGCTGTTTTTT. Encoded protein: CASGLYGAGTGTGELFF.

The J gene is TRBJ2-7, the V gene TRBV24-1; D possibly corresponds to TRBD2 (6 bases). Trimming took 4 bases from V and 1 from J, leaving 16 bases between them. This CDR3 has 16 amino acids. CDR1 is KGHDR, CDR2 SFDVKD, per germline. CDR3 DNA sequence: TGTGCCACCAGTGAGGGGGGAACAGTAAATTCCTACGAGCAGTACTTC. It encodes CATSEGGTVNSYEQYF.

The chain couples TRBV11-1 to TRBJ1-1, with D uncertain. With 5 bases removed from V and 4 bases from J, the gap between germline ends came to 14 bases. This CDR3 is built from 14 residues. The germline gives CDR1 SGHAT, CDR2 FQDESV (reference sequence). The DNA for the CDR3 is TGTGCCAGCAGCGCCGCGAAGGCGGGCACTGAAGCTTTCTTT. Translating gives CASSAAKAGTEAFF.

V is TRBV7-9 and J is TRBJ2-7; D call uncertain. Trimming left V 1 base short and J 2 bases short, with 24 bases between. Germline V gene sequence: CDR1 SEHNR, CDR2 FQNEAQ (reference sequence). This CDR3 is built from 19 residues. The CDR3 DNA reads as TGTGCCAGCAGCTTAGAGAACAAGGCAAGAAGCGTGGCCCCCTACGAGCAGTACTTC. Translation gives CASSLENKARSVAPYEQYF.

The chain couples TRBV19 to TRBJ2-7; 7 nucleotides agree with TRBD1. The CDR3 contains 15 residues. V lost 5 bases, J lost 1 base, and 8 bases stayed unmatched. Germline V gene sequence: CDR1 LNHDA, CDR2 SQIVND (reference sequence). The DNA for the CDR3 is TGTGCCAGTAGTCCGACAGGGTCCAATTCCTACGAGCAGTACTTC. Its translation: CASSPTGSNSYEQYF.

The sample holds a few counts of this clone. This sequence joins TRBV7-8 and TRBJ1-2; D may be TRBD1 (6 bases). CDR3 length: 16 residues. Between the trimmed V and J ends, which lost 2 bases and 4 bases, there was a span of 17 bases. The V gene's germline CDR1 is SGHVS and CDR2 FQNEAQ. Here the CDR3 DNA reads TGTGCCAGCAGCTTAACTGGGGGCTTGCTTGGCTATGGCTACACCTTC. This gives the protein CASSLTGGLLGYGYTF.

This chain connects TRBV20-1 to TRBJ2-3, with D perhaps matching TRBD1 (5 bases). Looked up from germline, CDR1 is DFQATT and CDR2 is SNEGSKA (reference sequence). The CDR3 length is 11 residues. With 4 bases removed from V and 5 bases from J, the gap between germline ends came to 7 bases. CDR3 in DNA: TGCAGTGCTATTCAGGGAGATACGCAGTATTTT. Amino acid sequence: CSAIQGDTQYF.

The chain has TRBV19 and TRBJ2-1; 9 positions match TRBD1. The CDR3 contains 14 residues. V was pared by 9 bases and J by 8 bases, with 11 bases of the junction left unmatched. CDR1 is LNHDA and CDR2 is SQIVND in the germline V gene (reference sequence). The DNA of the CDR3 is TGTGCCAGCCAGAGGGGGACAGGGTTTTATGAGCAGTTCTTC. Protein: CASQRGTGFYEQFF.

This clone turned up a few times. The chain is built from TRBV9 and TRBJ1-4, with D maybe TRBD1 (5 bases). The CDR3 has 15 residues. Trimming shortened V by 3 bases and J by 8 bases, and 17 bases separated the two germline ends. In germline, CDR1 is SGDLS, CDR2 YYNGEE. CDR3 nucleotides: TGTGCCAGCAGCGCCAACAGGAAAGGAGGGGAAAAACTGTTTTTT. Its protein is CASSANRKGGEKLFF.

This chain connects TRBV5-1 to TRBJ2-3; D is uncertain. V was trimmed by 4 bases and J by 0 bases, leaving 9 bases between them. Per the germline V gene, CDR1 is SGHRS and CDR2 is YFSETQ. The CDR3 covers 14 residues. CDR3 amino acids: CASSTEASTDTQYF. The CDR3 bases are TGCGCCAGCAGCACAGAAGCTAGCACAGATACGCAGTATTTT.

The chain has TRBV29-1 and TRBJ2-5, with D perhaps matching TRBD2 (5 bases). Trimming removed 8 bases from V and 8 bases from J, with 18 bases in between. Germline CDR1 SQVTM, CDR2 ANQGSEA. The CDR3 consists of 12 residues. CDR3 DNA: TGCAGCTCCTGGAGAGAGGGTTCAACCCAGTACTTC. This translates into CSSWREGSTQYF.